This T cell receptor (beta chain) emerged from a study of cytomegalovirus exposure and HLA in healthy donors. Trimming removed 5 bases at V and 4 bases at J, with 14 bases between. Germline assignment: CDR1 SEHNR and CDR2 FQNEAQ (reference sequence). The CDR3 has 14 amino acids. Concerning this clone: Its matching antigen is unknown.

The PCR used 60 Vbeta and 13 Jbeta primers. Sequencing was performed with immunoSEQ multiplex PCR; in TCRdb, only in-frame clones are kept and a portion is missing. The table has some 180,000 clones, roughly 70% seen once. General observations from the study: Among TCR sequences, most were rare, though some public TCRs appeared in many donors. A later analysis by the authors found several of the most significant clusters apparently linked to common viral pathogens. When analyzed later, a missense DCLRE1C variant was found to be linked to TCR beta V- and J-gene trimming.

The clonotype was recovered from a woman aged 18-29 years in good health and CMV-seropositive. The J gene is TRBJ1-2, the V gene TRBV7-9, with D hard to call. The sample consisted of PBMCs. The CDR3 nucleotides are TGTGCCAGCAGCAGCCAGACGGGAGCCTATGGCTACACCTTC. It is translated as CASSSQTGAYGYTF.